These 29 T cell receptor beta chains originate from one sample sequenced in a study of a mutant IDH1 vaccine in newly diagnosed glioma. Assay: immunoSEQ multiplex PCR; the TCRdb copy retains only in-frame clones and omits some. Of about 110,000 clones detected, about nine tenths appear once; the ten largest clones hold 0.55% to 0.7%. Which antigens these TCRs recognize remains unknown. The time point is: week 11, during vaccination. Topical imiquimod was applied with each vaccine dose, which held 300 ug of mutant IDH1 20-mer peptide. Sequenced here: PBMCs, sampled from a glioma patient whose treatment included an IDH1 peptide vaccine. These receptors originate from a woman in her forties or fifties with glioma.

This clone occurred a few times. The chain links TRBV7-8 to TRBJ1-2, with D possibly matching TRBD1 (5 bases). The CDR3 spans 14 residues. Germline CDR1 and CDR2: SGHVS and FQNEAQ. Trimming took off 2 bases at V and 3 bases at J, with 10 bases between the two ends. CDR3 sequence (DNA): TGTGCCAGCAGCTTACACCGAGGGGACTATGGCTACACCTTC. Encoded protein: CASSLHRGDYGYTF.

V usage is TRBV15 and J usage is TRBJ1-4; no reliable D call. Germline V gene sequence: CDR1 LNHNV, CDR2 YYDKDF (reference sequence). The V end lost 0 bases, the J end lost 2 bases, and 10 bases lay between the germline ends. The CDR3 has 16 amino acids. The DNA for the CDR3 is TGTGCCACCAGCAGAGAACAGAGGGCCACTAATGAAAAACTGTTTTTT. It specifies CATSREQRATNEKLFF.

The CDR3 protein is CASSQVQGLAGSGELFF. The CDR3 nucleotides read TGTGCCAGCAGCCAAGTACAGGGTCTAGCCGGGAGCGGGGAGCTGTTTTTT. The chain has TRBV4-2 and TRBJ2-2; tentatively, D is TRBD1 or TRBD2 (6 bases each). CDR3 length equals 17 residues. The V gene's germline CDR1 is LGHNA and CDR2 YNFKEQ. Trimming removed 1 base at V and 7 bases at J, with 19 bases between.

This chain joins TRBV7-3 and TRBJ2-5; D gene unclear. Trimming stripped 4 bases from V and 3 bases from J, with 6 bases between. Germline V gene data show CDR1 as SGHTA and CDR2 as FQGTGA. The CDR3 loop spans 12 amino acids. The CDR3 spells CASSSPEETQYF. The DNA of the CDR3 is TGTGCCAGCAGCTCGCCAGAAGAGACCCAGTACTTC.

V usage is TRBV2 and J usage is TRBJ2-2, with 13 positions matching TRBD2. J lost 2 bases, V lost 4 bases, and 7 bases had no gene match. CDR1 is SNHLY and CDR2 is FYNNEI in the germline V gene. The CDR3 is 18 residues long. The CDR3 DNA follows: TGTGCCAGCAGTGTGGGACTAGCGGGATTAGGAAACACCGGGGAGCTGTTTTTT. Amino acid sequence: CASSVGLAGLGNTGELFF.

The CDR3 sequence is CASSFPGQGLYEQYF. The DNA for the CDR3 is TGTGCCAGCAGTTTCCCGGGACAGGGACTCTACGAGCAGTACTTC. The chain carries TRBV28 and TRBJ2-7; 9 bases are a match to TRBD1. Germline lookup yields CDR1 MDHEN and CDR2 SYDVKM. The CDR3 contains 15 residues. J gave up 3 bases and V 3 bases, and 6 bases lay outside the gene matches.

The chain joins TRBV10-3 to TRBJ1-6; no clear D. The CDR3 totals 14 residues. CDR1 is ENHRY, CDR2 SYGVKD, per germline. V was cut by 5 bases and J by 3 bases, with 8 bases left in between. The CDR3 DNA sequence: TGTGCCATCAGTCATGGGGACTATAATTCACCCCTCCACTTT. It yields the protein CAISHGDYNSPLHF.

CDR3 bases: TGTGCCAGCAGGTCCGGGACAGGGGCCTCCTACGAGCAGTACTTC. Residues: CASRSGTGASYEQYF. The chain has TRBV28 and TRBJ2-7, with 10 bases lining up with TRBD1. The germline V gene encodes CDR1 MDHEN and CDR2 SYDVKM. The CDR3 spans 15 residues. The J segment lost 0 bases and the V segment lost 6 bases, leaving 5 bases of the junction unmatched.

In its sample, this clone was seen once. This chain connects TRBV28 to TRBJ1-5, with 10 bases that match TRBD1. J lost 4 bases, V lost 6 bases, and 9 bases had no gene match. The CDR3 runs to 16 residues. Per the germline V gene, CDR1 is MDHEN and CDR2 is SYDVKM. The CDR3 is CASRLTGGAGNQPQHF. The DNA of the CDR3 is TGTGCCAGCAGACTGACAGGGGGCGCAGGAAATCAGCCCCAGCATTTT.

The V call is TRBV27, the J call TRBJ1-1; D gene uncertain. Trimming left V 1 base short and J 4 bases short, with 10 bases between. CDR3 length equals 14 residues. Germline CDR1 MNHEY, CDR2 SMNVEV (reference sequence). The CDR3 reads CASSLFPIATEAFF. In DNA form, the CDR3 reads TGTGCCAGCAGTTTATTCCCAATAGCCACTGAAGCTTTCTTT.

The chain couples TRBV30 to TRBJ1-2; 10 bases align to TRBD1. The CDR3 is 13 amino acids. Germline-derived CDR1 and CDR2 are GTSNPN and SVGIG (reference sequence). Trimming at V came to 4 bases and at J to 10 bases, leaving 9 bases not matched to a gene. The CDR3 DNA is TGTGCCTGGATCCCGGGACAGGGGCTCGACTACACCTTC. Translated: CAWIPGQGLDYTF.

The chain links TRBV19 to TRBJ1-1; D gene ambiguous. The germline CDR1 and CDR2 sequences are LNHDA and SQIVND (reference sequence). This CDR3 is 13 amino acids long. V was cut by 6 bases and J by 8 bases, with 16 bases left in between. The CDR3 sequence: CASRVGLQTEAFF. The CDR3 DNA sequence: TGTGCCAGTAGGGTGGGGTTACAGACAGAAGCTTTCTTT. Full variable domain (remainder filled in from reference TRBV19 and TRBJ1-1): DGGITQSPKYLFRKEGQNVTLSCEQNLNHDAMYWYRQDPGQGLRLIYYSQIVNDFQKGDIAEGYSVSREKKESFPLTVTSAQKNPTAFYLCASRVGLQTEAFFGQGTRLTVV.

As concerns this clone: This specimen includes other DNA sequences encoding the same CDR3. This rearrangement joins TRBV6-5 to TRBJ1-5, with D hard to call. The V end lost 0 bases, the J end lost 0 bases, and 6 bases lay between the germline ends. Germline values: CDR1 MNHEY, CDR2 SVGAGI. This CDR3 contains 15 residues. The CDR3 coding sequence is TGTGCCAGCAGTTACTCGGCGGCTAGCAATCAGCCCCAGCATTTT. Its protein product is CASSYSAASNQPQHF.

The chain carries TRBV28 and TRBJ1-4, with D tentatively TRBD1 (6 bases). Trimming left V 1 base short and J 7 bases short, with 10 bases between. Germline values: CDR1 MDHEN, CDR2 SYDVKM. The CDR3 has 14 amino acids. CDR3 in DNA: TGTGCCAGCAGTTTATCAGGGGATAGTGAAAAACTGTTTTTT. This gives the protein CASSLSGDSEKLFF.

This sequence joins TRBV5-1 and TRBJ2-1, with TRBD1 as a possible D gene (5 bases). Trimming took 1 base from V and 5 from J, leaving 10 bases between them. Per the germline V gene, CDR1 is SGHRS and CDR2 is YFSETQ. The CDR3 contains 14 residues. CDR3 sequence reads: CASSLMGPDNEQFF. In nucleotides, the CDR3 is TGCGCCAGCAGCTTGATGGGGCCCGACAATGAGCAGTTCTTC.

The chain employs TRBV7-9 and TRBJ1-2, with unresolved D. CDR1 SEHNR and CDR2 FQNEAQ come from the germline V gene (reference sequence). CDR3 length equals 12 residues. V lost 4 bases to trimming and J lost 8 bases, with 11 bases between them. The DNA for the CDR3 is TGTGCCAGCAGCTCCGACCCTATGGGCTACACCTTC. Protein product: CASSSDPMGYTF.

This chain uses TRBV7-3 with TRBJ2-1, with TRBD2 matching 9 bases. This CDR3 has 15 amino acids. Germline V CDR1 and CDR2: SGHTA, FQGTGA. V was pared by 5 bases and J by 0 bases, with 2 bases of the junction left unmatched. CDR3 DNA: TGTGCCAGCAGCCTAGCGGGGAGCTCCTACAATGAGCAGTTCTTC. This encodes CASSLAGSSYNEQFF.

The chain links TRBV6-6 to TRBJ2-3; 11 nucleotides match TRBD2. This CDR3 has 16 residues. V shed 7 bases and J 3 bases; nucleotides not matched to a gene: 9. CDR1 is MNHNY and CDR2 is SVGAGI in the germline V gene (reference sequence). CDR3 residues: CASTPFSGRATDTQYF. The CDR3 DNA is TGTGCCAGCACCCCCTTTAGCGGGAGGGCGACAGATACGCAGTATTTT.

The V gene is TRBV5-4, the J gene TRBJ2-1; 7 nucleotides agree with TRBD2. CDR1 is SGHNT and CDR2 is YYREEE in the germline V gene (reference sequence). V shed 0 bases, J shed 0 bases, and the junction held 0 bases outside the gene matches. The CDR3 length is 15 residues. CDR3 DNA sequence: TGTGCCAGCAGCTTGGTAGCGGGCTCCTACAATGAGCAGTTCTTC. Translating it yields CASSLVAGSYNEQFF.

This clone showed up just a few times. V usage is TRBV5-4 and J usage is TRBJ1-2; a possible D gene is TRBD1 (6 bases). V was trimmed by 4 bases and J by 7 bases, leaving 20 bases between them. The CDR3 is made up of 15 amino acids. Germline V gives CDR1 SGHNT, CDR2 YYREEE (reference sequence). The CDR3 is CASSVPTGSVSGYTF. The CDR3 DNA sequence: TGTGCCAGCAGCGTGCCTACAGGGTCGGTCTCTGGCTACACCTTC.

The rearrangement uses TRBV28 and TRBJ2-6; either TRBD1 or TRBD2 may supply D (5 bases each). Trimming left V 3 bases short and J 1 base short, with 19 bases between. CDR3 length: 19 amino acids. Germline V CDR1 and CDR2: MDHEN, SYDVKM. DNA for the CDR3: TGTGCCAGCAGTTTGGGCGCCGGGACCTGGGGGTCTGGGGCCAACGTCCTGACTTTC. Residues: CASSLGAGTWGSGANVLTF.

The chain uses TRBV18 and TRBJ2-7, with 7 bases identical to TRBD2. Germline V gene data show CDR1 as KGHSH and CDR2 as LQKENI. Trimming at V came to 3 bases and at J to 5 bases, leaving 13 bases not matched to a gene. The CDR3 is 16 amino acids. The CDR3 DNA is TGTGCCAGCTCACCGCCCGGCGGGAGAGTTGCCCACGAGCAGTACTTC. Protein: CASSPPGGRVAHEQYF.

This rearrangement joins TRBV21-1 to TRBJ1-5; the table gives TRBD1 as D, unverified against the DNA. TRBV21-1 is a pseudogene. This CDR3 region has 14 residues. The CDR3 is CAIRRSRGHQPQHF. The CDR3 DNA follows: TGTGCCATCAGAAGGTCAAGGGGCCATCAGCCCCAGCATTTT.

The J gene is TRBJ2-7, the V gene TRBV27, with 7 nucleotides matching TRBD2. Germline V gene data show CDR1 as MNHEY and CDR2 as SMNVEV (reference sequence). J lost 7 bases, V lost 6 bases, and 15 bases had no gene match. There are 15 residues in the CDR3. CDR3 in amino acids: CASRGVGAGDREQYF. The CDR3 DNA is TGTGCCAGCAGGGGGGTCGGGGCGGGAGATAGAGAGCAGTACTTC.

The V gene is TRBV6-5, the J gene TRBJ2-2, with D hard to call. Germline lookup yields CDR1 MNHEY and CDR2 SVGAGI. The CDR3 has 14 residues. V lost 0 bases and J 4 bases, leaving 6 bases between the germline ends. This CDR3 reads CASSYSRSTGELFF. CDR3 coding DNA: TGTGCCAGCAGTTACTCCAGATCCACCGGGGAGCTGTTTTTT.

The V call is TRBV6-6, the J call TRBJ1-5, with D uncertain. CDR1 MNHNY and CDR2 SVGAGI come from the germline V gene (reference sequence). V gave up 5 bases and J gave up 0 bases, with 11 bases separating them. This CDR3 spans 15 amino acids. CDR3 sequence (DNA): TGTGCCAGCAGTCCCTTGGGCAGTAGCAATCAGCCCCAGCATTTT. Encoded protein: CASSPLGSSNQPQHF.

This clone has a single count. V and J are TRBV28 and TRBJ2-3; no reliable D call. Trimming shortened V by 6 bases and J by 4 bases, and 8 bases separated the two germline ends. The CDR3 has 12 residues. Germline-derived CDR1 and CDR2 are MDHEN and SYDVKM. CDR3 nucleotides: TGTGCCAGCAGGAATATCCCAGATACGCAGTATTTT. Residues: CASRNIPDTQYF.

The gene calls are TRBV5-6 and TRBJ2-2; D perhaps matches TRBD2 (5 bases). CDR1 SGHDT and CDR2 YYEEEE come from the germline V gene. The germline V and J ends were trimmed by 4 bases and 8 bases, with 12 bases remaining between them. The CDR3 sequence is 13 residues long. CDR3 sequence reads: CASSPGYRGELFF. The CDR3 region has the DNA TGTGCCAGCAGCCCGGGGTACCGTGGGGAGCTGTTTTTT.

The chain is built from TRBV28 and TRBJ1-2; possible D gene TRBD1, 5 bases. Trimming left V 4 bases short and J 2 bases short, with 5 bases between. The germline V gene encodes CDR1 MDHEN and CDR2 SYDVKM. CDR3 size: 12 residues. CDR3 sequence: CASSYRNYGYTF. The CDR3 DNA reads as TGTGCCAGCAGTTACAGGAACTATGGCTACACCTTC.